These T cell receptor beta chains were read from a single sample in a study of tumor-infiltrating lymphocytes in primary liver carcinoma. Using its own MiXCR run on the multiplex PCR reads, TCRdb lists one record per CDR3 protein. The sample has roughly 330,000 distinct CDR3 sequences, almost 65% seen once. The sequencing sample was made of peripheral blood. These receptors were collected from a man in his forties or fifties with primary liver carcinoma and hepatitis B virus infection. Each CDR3 is given with its conserved first and last residue. D genes are given only for firm matches. Clone size is given for some rows only: seen once, a few or many times, or a class if the clone is expanded.

D gene	V gene	clone size	J gene	CDR3 protein	CDR3 DNA
-	TRBV10-3	many	TRBJ2-5	CAISVEQGGTQYF	TGTGCCATCAGTGTGGAACAGGGCGGGACCCAGTACTTC
-	TRBV6-5	many	TRBJ1-1	CASSTQGDTEAFF	TGTGCCAGCTCGACACAGGGTGACACTGAAGCTTTCTTT
TRBD1	TRBV11-3	-	TRBJ2-2	CAGRAGQVRVGELFF	TGTGCCGGTAGGGCGGGACAGGTGAGAGTCGGGGAGCTGTTTTTT
TRBD1	TRBV6-1	many	TRBJ2-4	CASSEDVAHRGLAKNIQYF	TGTGCCAGCAGTGAAGATGTCGCCCACAGGGGGCTTGCCAAAAACATTCAGTACTTC
TRBD2	TRBV4-1	-	TRBJ2-3	CASSQDQTSGNGDTQYF	TGCGCCAGCAGCCAAGATCAGACTAGCGGGAATGGAGATACGCAGTATTTT
-	TRBV7-9	-	TRBJ1-1	CASSLVLGYTEAFF	TGTGCCAGCAGCTTAGTTCTGGGGTACACTGAAGCTTTCTTT
TRBD2	TRBV6-6	-	TRBJ2-3	CASSLRTSGRADTQYF	TGTGCCAGCAGCCTCCGGACTAGCGGGAGAGCAGATACGCAGTATTTT
TRBD2	TRBV11-2	large	TRBJ2-1	CASSLVVWTRQFF	TGTGCCAGCAGCTTAGTGGTTTGGACTAGGCAGTTCTTC
-	TRBV6-6	-	TRBJ2-7	CASSNRAATLEQYF	TGTGCCAGCAGCAACCGTGCCGCCACCCTCGAGCAGTACTTC
TRBD1	TRBV11-2	many	TRBJ2-3	CASSPDRATQYF	TGTGCCAGCAGCCCCGACAGGGCCACGCAGTATTTT
TRBD2	TRBV11-2	-	TRBJ2-5	CANSLGLAGQTQYF	TGTGCCAACAGCTTAGGGCTAGCGGGGCAAACCCAGTACTTC
TRBD1	TRBV6-1	-	TRBJ1-5	CASSPGGCNQPQHF	TGTGCCAGCAGCCCAGGGGGGTGCAATCAGCCCCAGCACTTT
TRBD1	TRBV5-4	-	TRBJ1-4	CASSYGQGGEELFF	TGTGCCAGCAGCTACGGACAGGGAGGTGAAGAACTGTTTTTT
TRBD2	TRBV11-2	-	TRBJ2-2	CASSLVGGARELFF	TGTGCCAGCAGCTTAGTCGGGGGGGCCAGGGAGCTGTTTTTT
-	TRBV11-1	-	TRBJ2-1	CASSSCWGREQFF	TGTGCCAGCAGCTCTTGTTGGGGCAGAGAGCAGTTCTTC
-	TRBV6-1	-	TRBJ2-1	CASRGAGPNEQFF	TGTGCCAGCAGAGGGGCTGGGCCGAATGAGCAGTTCTTC
-	TRBV11-2	many	TRBJ1-4	CASSLGEKLFF	TGTGCCAGCAGCTTAGGTGAAAAACTGTTTTTT
TRBD2	TRBV6-2/TRBV6-3	many	TRBJ2-3	CASSLTSGRADADTQYF	TGTGCCAGCAGCTTAACTAGCGGGAGGGCCGACGCAGATACGCAGTATTTT
-	TRBV4-1	few	TRBJ1-2	CASSYQDNYGYTF	TGCGCCAGCAGCTACCAGGATAACTATGGCTACACCTTC
-	TRBV12-3/TRBV12-4	many	TRBJ2-3	CASSSRETSTDTQYF	TGTGCCAGCAGTTCCCGGGAGACTAGCACAGATACGCAGTATTTT
-	TRBV7-8	few	TRBJ1-4	CASGGTTNEKLFF	TGTGCCAGCGGGGGGACAACTAATGAAAAACTGTTTTTT
-	TRBV4-1	few	TRBJ1-5	CASSQDPGGVGVSQPQHF	TGCGCCAGCAGCCAAGACCCGGGCGGTGTGGGGGTGAGTCAGCCCCAGCATTTT
-	TRBV14	-	TRBJ2-1	CASSQGSGVYNEQFF	TGTGCCAGCAGCCAAGGCTCTGGGGTCTACAATGAGCAGTTCTTC
-	TRBV29-1	many	TRBJ2-7	CSVETLRDSSGDYEQYF	TGCAGCGTTGAAACCCTTCGTGACTCCAGTGGGGACTACGAGCAGTACTTC
TRBD1	TRBV11-2	-	TRBJ2-3	CANSLEEWTGGSTDTQYF	TGTGCCAACAGCTTAGAGGAGTGGACAGGGGGGAGCACAGATACACAGTATTTT
-	TRBV11-1	-	TRBJ2-7	CASIRGLPYEQYF	TGTGCCAGCATACGAGGACTGCCCTACGAGCAGTACTTC
-	TRBV4-3	few	TRBJ1-2	CASGLGTTPQGYTF	TGTGCCAGCGGCCTCGGGACCACCCCTCAGGGCTACACCTTC
-	TRBV6-5	many	TRBJ2-7	CASSYGLGEQYF	TGTGCCAGCAGTTACGGGCTGGGGGAGCAGTACTTC
-	TRBV11-3	-	TRBJ2-2	CAISLIRTTNTGELFF	TGTGCCATCAGCTTAATCAGGACCACGAACACCGGGGAGCTGTTTTTT
TRBD2	TRBV10-3	-	TRBJ2-2	CATAGSGGRADGELFF	TGTGCCACCGCGGGGAGTGGCGGGAGGGCGGACGGGGAGCTGTTTTTT
TRBD2	TRBV5-4	-	TRBJ2-5	CASSLDASGKGSQYF	TGTGCCAGCAGCTTGGACGCTAGCGGGAAAGGGAGCCAGTACTTC
TRBD1	TRBV6-2/TRBV6-3	-	TRBJ2-1	CASYSDVRGPYNEQFF	TGTGCCAGTTATTCCGACGTCAGGGGGCCATACAATGAGCAGTTCTTC
-	TRBV6-6	-	TRBJ2-3	CARGQDTQCF	TGTGCCCGTGGCCAAGATACGCAGTGTTTT
-	TRBV6-5	-	TRBJ2-7	CASGEQELGGEQYF	TGTGCCAGCGGGGAACAGGAGCTGGGGGGCGAGCAGTACTTC
TRBD2	TRBV6-6	-	TRBJ2-3	CASSGSSSGSTDTQYF	TGTGCCAGCAGTGGATCATCTAGCGGAAGCACAGATACGCAGTATTTT
-	TRBV11-2	once	TRBJ2-7	CANSPEPLNSYEQYF	TGTGCCAACAGCCCAGAGCCTCTGAACTCCTACGAGCAGTACTTC
TRBD1	TRBV7-8	-	TRBJ1-5	CVSSVTGSDGQPQHF	TGTGTCAGCAGCGTGACAGGGTCGGATGGTCAGCCCCAGCATTTT
-	TRBV5-4	-	TRBJ2-2	CASSLHGFGTGELFF	TGTGCCAGCAGCTTGCATGGATTCGGAACCGGGGAGCTGTTTTTT
-	TRBV10-1	-	TRBJ2-7	CASSRDDSSYEQYF	TGCGCCAGCAGTCGGGACGACTCTTCCTACGAGCAGTACTTC
TRBD2	TRBV6-1	-	TRBJ2-1	CTSSESAGGYYNEQFF	TGTACCAGCAGTGAATCGGCGGGAGGGTACTACAATGAGCAGTTCTTC
TRBD1	TRBV13	many	TRBJ2-7	CASSSGQGFYEQYF	TGTGCCAGCAGCTCCGGACAGGGTTTCTACGAGCAGTACTTC
-	TRBV6-5	-	TRBJ1-4	CASSYGGGASEKLFF	TGTGCCAGCAGTTACGGAGGAGGGGCCAGCGAAAAACTGTTTTTT
-	TRBV7-9	-	TRBJ1-2	CASSSPSWPYGYTF	TGTGCCAGCAGCTCACCCTCGTGGCCCTATGGCTACACCTTC
-	TRBV5-1	-	TRBJ2-5	CASSSVTGTQETQYF	TGCGCCAGCAGCTCGGTGACAGGGACTCAAGAGACCCAGTACTTC
-	TRBV29-1	-	TRBJ2-7	CSASAHSKGSCYEQYF	TGCAGCGCAAGTGCTCACTCCAAGGGGAGTTGCTACGAGCAGTACTTC
-	TRBV5-5	-	TRBJ2-2	CASSLVAGTGELFF	TGTGCCAGCAGCTTGGTGGCGGGCACCGGGGAGCTGTTTTTT
-	TRBV30	-	TRBJ2-1	CAWSRVAALYNEQFF	TGTGCCTGGAGCCGAGTGGCGGCGCTATACAATGAGCAGTTCTTC
-	TRBV6-5	-	TRBJ2-6	CANSLFSGANVLTF	TGTGCCAACAGTTTATTCTCCGGGGCCAACGTCTTGACTTTC